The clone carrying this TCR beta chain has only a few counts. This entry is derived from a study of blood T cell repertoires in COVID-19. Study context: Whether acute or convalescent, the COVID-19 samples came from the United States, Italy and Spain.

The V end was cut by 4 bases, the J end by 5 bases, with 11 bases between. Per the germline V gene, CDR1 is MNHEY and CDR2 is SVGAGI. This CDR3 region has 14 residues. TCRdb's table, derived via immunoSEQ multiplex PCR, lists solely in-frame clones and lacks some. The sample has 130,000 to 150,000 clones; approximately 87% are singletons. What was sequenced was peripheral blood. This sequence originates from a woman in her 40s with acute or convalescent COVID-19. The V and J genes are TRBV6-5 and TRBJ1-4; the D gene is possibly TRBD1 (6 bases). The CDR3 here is CASSSAGANEKLFF. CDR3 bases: TGTGCCAGCAGTTCGGCAGGGGCGAATGAAAAACTGTTTTTT.